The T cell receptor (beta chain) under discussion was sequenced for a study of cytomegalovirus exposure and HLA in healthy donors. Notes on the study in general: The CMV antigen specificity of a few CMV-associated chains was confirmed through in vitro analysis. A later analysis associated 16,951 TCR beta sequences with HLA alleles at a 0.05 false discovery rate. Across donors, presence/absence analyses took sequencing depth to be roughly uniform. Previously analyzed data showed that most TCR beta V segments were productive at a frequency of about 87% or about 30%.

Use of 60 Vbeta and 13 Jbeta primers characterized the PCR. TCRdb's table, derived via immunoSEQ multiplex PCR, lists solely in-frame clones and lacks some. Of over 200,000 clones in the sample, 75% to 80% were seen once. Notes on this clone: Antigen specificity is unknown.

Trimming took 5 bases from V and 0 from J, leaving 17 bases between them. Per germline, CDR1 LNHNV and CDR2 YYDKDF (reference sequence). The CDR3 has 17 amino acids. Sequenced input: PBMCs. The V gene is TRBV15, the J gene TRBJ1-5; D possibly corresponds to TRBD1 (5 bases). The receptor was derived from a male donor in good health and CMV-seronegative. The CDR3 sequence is CATSVRQSLYSNQPQHF. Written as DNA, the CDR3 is TGTGCCACCAGCGTGAGACAGTCCCTTTATAGCAATCAGCCCCAGCATTTT.